The 5 T cell receptor beta chains below all came from one sample that was sequenced in a study of cytomegalovirus exposure and HLA in healthy donors. A multiplex PCR was run with 60 Vbeta primers and 13 Jbeta primers. The data were produced by immunoSEQ multiplex PCR, yet TCRdb's version contains in-frame clones alone and is incomplete. The listing records tens of thousands of clones. Sequenced sample: PBMCs. All receptors come from a young man in good health and CMV-seronegative.

The chain recombines TRBV29-1 with TRBJ2-5; 7 bases line up with TRBD2. Per germline, CDR1 SQVTM and CDR2 ANQGSEA. V lost 5 bases, J lost 5 bases, and 8 bases stayed unmatched. This CDR3 comprises 13 residues. The CDR3 region has the DNA TGCAGCGTTAATGGACTAGTCTGGGAGACCCAGTACTTC. Its translation: CSVNGLVWETQYF.

The V gene is TRBV7-2, the J gene TRBJ2-5, with D maybe TRBD1 (6 bases). This CDR3 has 15 residues. Per germline, CDR1 SGHTA and CDR2 FQGNSA. With 5 bases removed from V and 2 bases from J, the gap between germline ends came to 15 bases. The CDR3 region has the DNA TGTGCCAGCAGCCTACAACTCGACAGGCAAGAGACCCAGTACTTC. Encoded protein: CASSLQLDRQETQYF.

The chain couples TRBV19 to TRBJ1-5; D is perhaps TRBD1 (5 bases). V was clipped by 6 bases and J by 3 bases, with 18 bases between them. Germline V gene lookup returns CDR1 LNHDA and CDR2 SQIVND (reference sequence). The CDR3 is made up of 16 amino acids. In nucleotides, the CDR3 is TGTGCCAGTAGCCCCAGGGAAGGAGTCCTCAATCAGCCCCAGCATTTT. Translating it yields CASSPREGVLNQPQHF.

The V call is TRBV7-3, the J call TRBJ2-3, with 14 bases identical to TRBD2. The CDR3 has 16 residues. After removal of 5 bases from V and 3 bases from J, the junction contained 4 bases not matched to a gene. Germline V gene data show CDR1 as SGHTA and CDR2 as FQGTGA. The CDR3 sequence: CASSLTSGGGTDTQYF. CDR3 coding DNA: TGTGCCAGCAGCCTGACTAGCGGGGGGGGGACAGATACGCAGTATTTT.

The rearrangement links TRBV5-1 to TRBJ1-1; D remains unclear. The V gene's germline CDR1 is SGHRS and CDR2 YFSETQ. Trimming pared 0 bases from V and 6 bases from J, leaving 3 bases between. The CDR3 contains 11 residues. The CDR3 here is CASSLASEAFF. The CDR3 bases are TGCGCCAGCAGCTTGGCTTCTGAAGCTTTCTTT.